The next 19 T cell receptor beta chains were all read from a single sample in a study of T cells in localized non-small cell lung cancer. The repertoire was sequenced with immunoSEQ multiplex PCR; TCRdb's copy has only in-frame clones and lacks some. The sample lists about 75,000 clones, 75% to 85% occurring once. The source was peripheral blood, collected before any cancer treatment. The receptors were sampled from a female donor aged 60 or older with stage I lung adenocarcinoma.

The chain couples TRBV27 to TRBJ1-5, with a weak D call TRBD1 (5 bases). V was trimmed by 8 bases and J by 0 bases, leaving 14 bases between them. Germline CDR1 reads MNHEY; CDR2 reads SMNVEV (reference sequence). This CDR3 region has 15 residues. CDR3 protein: CASQMRGGSNQPQHF. DNA for the CDR3: TGTGCCAGCCAAATGAGGGGAGGTAGCAATCAGCCCCAGCATTTT.

This chain uses TRBV6-1 with TRBJ1-5, with TRBD1 matching 8 bases. Germline-derived CDR1 and CDR2 are MNHNS and SASEGT. The CDR3 loop spans 14 amino acids. Trimming at V came to 4 bases and at J to 5 bases, leaving 4 bases not matched to a gene. CDR3 in amino acids: CASSVSGGDQPQHF. CDR3 DNA sequence: TGTGCCAGCAGTGTTTCAGGGGGCGATCAGCCCCAGCATTTT.

The gene calls are TRBV5-1 and TRBJ1-1, with D hard to call. The germline V and J ends were trimmed by 5 bases and 3 bases, with 14 bases remaining between them. This CDR3 region has 14 residues. Germline V gives CDR1 SGHRS, CDR2 YFSETQ. The CDR3 DNA sequence: TGCGCCAGCAGGACCCAAGAGAGGTACACTGAAGCTTTCTTT. Translating it yields CASRTQERYTEAFF.

This chain uses TRBV28 with TRBJ1-3; D gene unclear. The CDR3 length is 16 residues. Trimming left V 4 bases short and J 4 bases short, with 17 bases between. From germline, CDR1 is MDHEN and CDR2 SYDVKM. The CDR3 DNA reads TGTGCCAGCAGTTCTGGCGGTCGGGCGCGGGGAAACACCATATATTTT. It translates to CASSSGGRARGNTIYF.

The genes are TRBV4-3 and TRBJ2-4; D remains unclear. The CDR3 is 13 amino acids. Germline V lookup: CDR1 LGHNA, CDR2 YSLEER. Trimming took 1 base from V and 7 from J, leaving 8 bases between them. CDR3: CASSQASRNIQYF. The CDR3 coding sequence is TGCGCCAGCAGCCAAGCTAGTAGGAACATTCAGTACTTC.

The rearrangement uses TRBV4-3 and TRBJ2-3; D not resolved. Trimming took 0 bases from V and 6 from J, leaving 7 bases between them. CDR3 length: 13 residues. Germline assignment: CDR1 LGHNA and CDR2 YSLEER. This chain's CDR3 is CASSQDSRDTQYF. The CDR3 nucleotides read TGCGCCAGCAGCCAAGACAGTCGTGATACGCAGTATTTT.

CDR3 region: CASMGLNTEAFF. In nucleotides, the CDR3 is TGTGCCAGTATGGGCCTAAACACTGAAGCTTTCTTT. The chain couples TRBV19 to TRBJ1-1; D is undetermined. The germline gives CDR1 LNHDA, CDR2 SQIVND (reference sequence). The CDR3 sequence is 12 residues long. With 7 bases removed from V and 2 bases from J, the gap between germline ends came to 8 bases.

The V gene is TRBV9, the J gene TRBJ1-2; no definite D call. The germline V gene has CDR1 SGDLS and CDR2 YYNGEE. V lost 4 bases and J lost 4, with 11 bases in between. The CDR3 contains 13 residues. The CDR3 loop is CASSQTSIYGYTF. The CDR3, as DNA: TGTGCCAGCAGCCAAACCAGTATCTATGGCTACACCTTC.

The chain couples TRBV30 to TRBJ1-4; D gene unclear. V was shortened by 3 bases and J by 7 bases, with 9 bases between the two germline ends. The CDR3 loop spans 12 amino acids. Germline V CDR1 and CDR2: GTSNPN, SVGIG (reference sequence). CDR3 DNA: TGTGCCTGGAGAGCCGGGGTTGAAAAACTGTTTTTT. Residues: CAWRAGVEKLFF. Supplemented by reference TRBV30 and TRBJ1-4, the full variable domain reads SQTIHQWPATLVQPVGSPLSLECTVEGTSNPNLYWYRQAAGRGLQLLFYSVGIGQISSEVPQNLSASRPQDRQFILSSKKLLLSDSGFYLCAWRAGVEKLFFGSGTQLSVL.

V is TRBV7-2 and J is TRBJ2-2; 9 bases are shared with TRBD2. The CDR3 covers 17 residues. Germline V CDR1 and CDR2: SGHTA, FQGNSA. Unmatched junction bases numbered 6, after V lost 2 bases and J lost 2 bases. The CDR3 spells CASSLPTSGDNTGELFF. In DNA form, the CDR3 reads TGTGCCAGCAGCTTACCGACTAGCGGAGACAACACCGGGGAGCTGTTTTTT.

This clone occurred a few times. V is TRBV28 and J is TRBJ2-1; TRBD2 matches at 11 bases. Losses at the gene ends were 4 bases for V and 4 bases for J; bases not matched to a gene: 3. Germline V lookup: CDR1 MDHEN, CDR2 SYDVKM. CDR3 size: 15 residues. The CDR3 DNA is TGTGCCAGCAGTTCCTTAGCGGGGGGGTACAATGAGCAGTTCTTC. As protein: CASSSLAGGYNEQFF.

The table lists this clone with a count of one. The V and J genes are TRBV5-1 and TRBJ2-5; D is unresolved. This CDR3 has 13 amino acids. Per germline, CDR1 SGHRS and CDR2 YFSETQ. V was pared by 0 bases and J by 0 bases, with 3 bases between. The CDR3 bases are TGCGCCAGCAGCTTGGCCTACCAAGAGACCCAGTACTTC. This gives the protein CASSLAYQETQYF.

The chain carries TRBV28 and TRBJ2-7, with 8 bases lining up with TRBD2. Germline lookup yields CDR1 MDHEN and CDR2 SYDVKM. This CDR3 contains 13 residues. V dropped 6 bases and J dropped 6; count of bases not matched to a gene: 7. The CDR3 region is CASRRDAGGEQYF. Written as DNA, the CDR3 is TGTGCCAGCAGACGAGACGCGGGGGGCGAGCAGTACTTC.

This clone was counted at least ten times. In DNA, the CDR3 is TGCGCCAGCAGCCAAGAGCCCCCGGGACAGGGGTGGCTGAACACTGAAGCTTTCTTT. It encodes CASSQEPPGQGWLNTEAFF. The chain links TRBV4-3 to TRBJ1-1; 10 bases line up with TRBD1. J lost 0 bases, V lost 0 bases, and 10 bases had no gene match. CDR1 and CDR2 (germline): LGHNA, YSLEER. CDR3 length: 19 residues.

The chain has TRBV10-3 and TRBJ1-1, with D hard to call. Germline CDR1 reads ENHRY; CDR2 reads SYGVKD. This CDR3 region has 13 residues. V was cut by 3 bases and J by 3 bases, with 8 bases left in between. CDR3: CAISDREYTEAFF. CDR3 nucleotides: TGTGCCATCAGTGACCGTGAATACACTGAAGCTTTCTTT.

The chain recombines TRBV19 with TRBJ1-5, with 11 bases that match TRBD1. In germline, CDR1 is LNHDA, CDR2 SQIVND (reference sequence). The V segment lost 6 bases and the J segment 7 bases; nucleotides outside the gene matches: 5. The CDR3 runs to 14 residues. In DNA, the CDR3 is TGTGCCAGTAGGGACAGGGGGCGCGGACAGCCCCAGCATTTT. It codes for CASRDRGRGQPQHF.

This rearrangement joins TRBV2 to TRBJ1-2; 7 bases match TRBD1. The CDR3 totals 15 residues. Unmatched junction bases numbered 7, after V lost 2 bases and J lost 4 bases. Germline V gene sequence: CDR1 SNHLY, CDR2 FYNNEI. CDR3 in amino acids: CASSETGEGGYGYTF. Here the CDR3 DNA reads TGTGCCAGCAGTGAAACAGGGGAAGGAGGCTATGGCTACACCTTC.

This rearrangement joins TRBV9 to TRBJ2-5; 8 positions match TRBD1. The V gene end was trimmed by 0 bases and the J gene end by 2 bases; junction bases not matched to a gene: 3. This CDR3 is 15 amino acids long. Germline V gives CDR1 SGDLS, CDR2 YYNGEE. The CDR3 protein is CASSVVGDRQETQYF. For the CDR3, the DNA is TGTGCCAGCAGCGTAGTGGGGGACAGGCAAGAGACCCAGTACTTC.

The rearrangement uses TRBV29-1 and TRBJ1-2, with a possible D match to TRBD1 (5 bases). Trimming took off 6 bases at V and 5 bases at J, with 10 bases between the two ends. CDR3 size: 11 residues. The germline gives CDR1 SQVTM, CDR2 ANQGSEA. DNA for the CDR3: TGCAGCGTCTTTGAGGGGTATGGCTACACCTTC. Translating gives CSVFEGYGYTF. Complete variable domain (other parts from reference TRBV29-1 and TRBJ1-2): SAVISQKPSRDICQRGTSLTIQCQVDSQVTMMFWYRQQPGQSLTLIATANQGSEATYESGFVIDKFPISRPNLTFSTLTVSNMSPEDSSIYLCSVFEGYGYTFGSGTRLTVV.